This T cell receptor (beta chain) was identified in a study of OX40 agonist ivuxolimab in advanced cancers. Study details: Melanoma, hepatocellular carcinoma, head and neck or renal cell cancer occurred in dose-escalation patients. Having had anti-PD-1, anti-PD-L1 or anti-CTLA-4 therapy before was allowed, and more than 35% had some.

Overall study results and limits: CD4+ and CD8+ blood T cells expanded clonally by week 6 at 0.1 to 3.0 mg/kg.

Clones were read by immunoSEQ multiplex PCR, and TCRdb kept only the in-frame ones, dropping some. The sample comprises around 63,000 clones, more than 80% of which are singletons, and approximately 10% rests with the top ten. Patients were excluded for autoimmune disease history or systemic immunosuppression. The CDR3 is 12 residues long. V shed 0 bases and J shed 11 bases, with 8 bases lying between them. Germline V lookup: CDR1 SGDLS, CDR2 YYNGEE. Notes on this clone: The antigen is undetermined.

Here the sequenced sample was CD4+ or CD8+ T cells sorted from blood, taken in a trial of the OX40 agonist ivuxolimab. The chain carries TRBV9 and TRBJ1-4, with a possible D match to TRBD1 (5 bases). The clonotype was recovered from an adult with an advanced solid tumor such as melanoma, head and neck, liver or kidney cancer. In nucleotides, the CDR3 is TGTGCCAGCAGCGTAGATGCAGGGAAACTGTTTTTT. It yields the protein CASSVDAGKLFF.